The entry below describes one TCR beta chain. Its target is unknown. The sample's time point: newly diagnosed, previously untreated cHL patient sample. It was PBMCs in newly diagnosed, untreated classical Hodgkin lymphoma that served as comparison. The method was immunoSEQ multiplex PCR; TCRdb's version includes in-frame clones alone and lacks a portion of them. The table records 30,000 to 35,000 clones, under 95% of them present only once. The CDR3 contains 16 residues. Germline V lookup: CDR1 SGHRS, CDR2 YFSETQ. Deletions cut 0 bases from V and 0 bases from J, with 12 bases between. The data belong to a study of PD-1 blockade in classical Hodgkin lymphoma. Study-level findings and limits: When set against healthy donors, newly diagnosed patients were reported to show lower baseline TCR diversity. There remain no defined causes for the repertoire differences, which possibly reflect disease activity or prior therapy.

This clonotype was obtained from a human donor with classical Hodgkin lymphoma. Sequencing input: peripheral blood mononuclear cells (PBMCs). The V call is TRBV5-1, the J call TRBJ1-2, with a possible D match to TRBD1 (5 bases). In DNA form, the CDR3 reads TGCGCCAGCAGCTTGGCAGGGCTGGGGGCTAACTATGGCTACACCTTC. Protein sequence: CASSLAGLGANYGYTF.